The entry below describes one T cell receptor (beta chain). Its antigen target is currently unknown. Per-base qualities were not stored, and no clone one base away is much larger. A second Seattle source provided samples from volunteer blood donors who had recovered from COVID-19. Each collaborating institution followed its own protocols to collect whole blood in K2EDTA tubes. Collaborator samples were shipped for TCRbeta analysis as frozen whole blood, isolated PBMCs, or DNA extracted from either sample type. This entry is derived from a study of blood T cell repertoires in COVID-19 (dated by TCRdb to about 2020). Describing the broader study: Collaborator samples came from the United States, Italy and Spain and covered acute and convalescent phases of COVID-19. Where HLA class I and class II types were available, the types were taken from metadata supplied by the sample provider, not from assay-based typing. The repertoires were released in a freely available public database meant as a resource for research on the immune response to SARS-CoV-2. Subjects who had been exposed to COVID-19, were actively infected with it, or had recovered from it provided the deeply sampled blood TCRbeta repertoires that made up the dataset. Sample metadata almost always included a de-identified subject ID, COVID-19 status, age in years and sex. The material from the prospective study consisted of cDNA or gDNA derived from T cells, B-cell-depleted T cells, or PBMCs. Samples were obtained from the ongoing ImmuneRACE study (first 160 participants) and from 1,254 subjects provided by 6 global collaborators.

Study-level results and caveats: The amount of clinical and demographic metadata varied by source and participant and was provided uncurated.

The immunoSEQ Assay, a bias-controlled multiplex PCR, was used to amplify TCRbeta CDR3 regions from genomic DNA. Regarding the original processing steps: The number of nucleated cells in each sample was estimated from the amplification of reference gene primers within the assay. To quantify the absolute abundance of each unique TCRbeta CDR3 rearrangement, sequence reads were collapsed and filtered. For each sample, productive Simpson clonality was calculated as the square root of Simpson's diversity index across productive rearrangements. TCRdb carries this immuneACCESS record with in-frame sequences only. Its versions omit some clonotypes, under half of them owing to an unresolved V gene in the studies checked, with the rest unexplained. For V, J and clone size, that table is used; D and trimming come from the DNA. The sample has about 300,000 clones on record, roughly 80% of them singletons. The ten top clones hold roughly 9.4% of the sample.

CDR1 and CDR2 were assigned from the germline V gene as SGHAT and FQNNGV. The CDR3 spans 17 residues, from the cysteine through the phenylalanine. Only the CDR3 DNA is retained, 51 bases long and in frame from the first base. V is pruned by 0 bases and J by 6 bases, leaving 9 bases of the junction without a gene match. The sequence joins TRBV11-2 to TRBJ2-1, with 9 bases matching TRBD2. The sequence derives from a woman aged 50 to 60 who had recovered from COVID-19. The specimen was peripheral blood. The bases are TGTGCCAGCAGCTTAGATCGCGCTAGCGGGAAACTCAATGAGCAGTTCTTC. Its product reads: CASSLDRASGKLNEQFF.